This TCR beta chain was identified in a study of blood T cell repertoires in COVID-19. On the study more broadly: The United States, Italy and Spain supplied acute and convalescent COVID-19 samples. From T cells, B-cell-depleted T cells, or PBMCs came the material, which was cDNA or gDNA.

Trimming removed 5 bases at V and 8 bases at J, with 9 bases between. The CDR3 consists of 12 residues. The V gene's germline CDR1 is MDHEN and CDR2 SYDVKM. Per the original data handling: Reference gene primer amplification gave nucleated cell count estimates. Here immunoSEQ multiplex PCR was the method, and the copy in TCRdb shows in-frame clones only, minus some. V and J calls and clone size are those listed in that table; D and trimming were worked out from the DNA. The data hold 230,000 or so clones, with over 75% observed a single time. Sequencing was done on a sample of peripheral blood. The receptor comes from a man in his forties with active or convalescent COVID-19. This chain joins TRBV28 and TRBJ1-4; tentatively, D is TRBD1 (5 bases). The CDR3: CASSPGWEKLFF. The CDR3 region has the DNA TGTGCCAGCAGTCCAGGGTGGGAAAAACTGTTTTTT.